What follows are 26 T cell receptor beta chains derived from one specimen sequenced in a study of CD8 T cells in ankylosing spondylitis. The study's findings and limits: Ankylosing spondylitis blood seemed to carry a telltale TCR beta motif made of about 8 highly homologous variants.

TCRdb ran MiXCR on the 5' RACE reads and lists one entry per CDR3 protein. The repertoire has 450,000 to 550,000 distinct CDR3 sequences, 5.3% of them found once; the top ten carry around 3.4%. Which antigens these TCRs recognize remains unknown. The sample comprised blood, either unsorted or a sorted T cell fraction (not recorded which). These receptors all come from a male donor with ankylosing spondylitis.

This clonotype occurred many times. The chain couples TRBV5-1 to TRBJ1-5; the match to TRBD1 covers 11 bases. V trimming: 0 bases; J trimming: 7 bases; junction bases outside the gene matches: 0. The CDR3 is 14 amino acids. Germline V gives CDR1 SGHRS, CDR2 YFSETQ. The CDR3 loop is CASSLGTGGQPQHF. CDR3 nucleotide sequence: TGCGCCAGCAGCTTGGGGACAGGGGGCCAGCCCCAGCATTTT.

The table lists this clonotype with many counts. The V and J genes are TRBV6-1 and TRBJ1-2; no reliable D call. Between the trimmed V and J ends, which lost 1 base and 6 bases, there was a span of 12 bases. CDR3 length: 14 amino acids. Germline V gene sequence: CDR1 MNHNS, CDR2 SASEGT. Here the CDR3 DNA reads TGTGCCAGCAGTGAAGATTGGGGTTTGGATGGCTACACCTTC. Translated, it gives CASSEDWGLDGYTF.

This clonotype was counted at least ten times. This CDR3 is CASSQVGQEAFF. The CDR3 DNA reads as TGTGCCAGCAGCCAAGTGGGACAGGAAGCTTTCTTT. The rearrangement joins TRBV4-2 to TRBJ1-1; 7 bases fit TRBD1. This CDR3 has 12 residues. The junction had 1 base not matched to a gene; V was cut back by 1 base and J by 8 bases. Germline loops: CDR1 LGHNA, CDR2 YNFKEQ.

This clonotype was found many times. V and J are TRBV9 and TRBJ1-6; TRBD1 agrees at 7 bases. V lost 3 bases, J lost 7 bases, and 7 bases stayed unmatched. The CDR3 sequence is 15 residues long. CDR1 is SGDLS, CDR2 YYNGEE, per germline. The CDR3 sequence: CASSAAGQINSPLHF. CDR3 sequence (DNA): TGTGCCAGCAGCGCCGCGGGACAGATAAATTCACCCCTCCACTTT.

This clonotype has a count of ten or more. This chain uses TRBV5-1 with TRBJ2-7, with 9 bases identical to TRBD1. Trimming at V came to 6 bases and at J to 4 bases, leaving 8 bases not matched to a gene. This CDR3 is 14 amino acids long. Germline lookup yields CDR1 SGHRS and CDR2 YFSETQ. CDR3 DNA sequence: TGCGCCAGCACCTTTGGGGGACAGGGTTACGAGCAGTACTTC. This translates into CASTFGGQGYEQYF.

This clonotype was seen ten or more times. The V call is TRBV7-3, the J call TRBJ1-6; 7 bases are a match to TRBD1. J gave up 5 bases and V 5 bases, and 9 bases lay outside the gene matches. CDR1 and CDR2 from the germline V gene are SGHTA and FQGTGA. The CDR3 covers 16 residues. As DNA, the CDR3 is TGTGCCAGCAGCCCCCAGGGGGGGCGCAATAATTCACCCCTCCACTTT. As protein: CASSPQGGRNNSPLHF.

This clonotype was observed many times. J is TRBJ2-3 and V is TRBV5-1; perhaps TRBD2 as D (5 bases). V was pared by 4 bases and J by 4 bases, with 13 bases between. This CDR3 spans 14 amino acids. Per germline, CDR1 SGHRS and CDR2 YFSETQ. CDR3 sequence: CASSPGEWPDTQYF. The CDR3, as DNA: TGCGCCAGCAGCCCCGGGGAGTGGCCAGATACGCAGTATTTT.

This clonotype was seen many times. This rearrangement joins TRBV20-1 to TRBJ1-1, with TRBD1 matching 12 bases. CDR3 length: 13 residues. Germline CDR1 DFQATT, CDR2 SNEGSKA (reference sequence). V lost 5 bases to trimming and J lost 3 bases; unmatched junction nucleotides: 1. Here the CDR3 reads CSAGDRGHTEAFF. The CDR3 DNA reads as TGCAGTGCTGGGGACAGGGGGCACACTGAAGCTTTCTTT.

This clonotype came up many times. The chain recombines TRBV20-1 with TRBJ1-5; D is perhaps TRBD1 (5 bases). Per the germline V gene, CDR1 is DFQATT and CDR2 is SNEGSKA (reference sequence). This CDR3 is built from 14 residues. CDR3 sequence: CSPHPAGIAQPQHF. CDR3 DNA: TGCAGCCCTCACCCAGCAGGGATCGCTCAGCCCCAGCATTTT.

This clonotype was seen many times. The chain employs TRBV20-1 and TRBJ1-2; 8 bases map to TRBD1. The CDR3 has 13 amino acids. V gave up 0 bases and J gave up 6 bases; unmatched junction bases: 3. Germline CDR1 is DFQATT and CDR2 is SNEGSKA (reference sequence). The CDR3: CSAREGQAHGYTF. The CDR3 nucleotides read TGCAGTGCTAGAGAGGGACAGGCCCATGGCTACACCTTC.

This clonotype has more than one count but fewer than ten. This rearrangement joins TRBV12-3 or TRBV12-4 to TRBJ2-5; D perhaps matches TRBD1 (6 bases). This CDR3 comprises 13 residues. With 5 bases removed from V and 1 base from J, the gap between germline ends came to 8 bases. This CDR3 reads CASSGTPQETQYF. The CDR3 bases are TGTGCCAGCAGTGGGACACCCCAAGAGACCCAGTACTTC.

This clonotype was recorded at least ten times. The V call is TRBV5-6, the J call TRBJ2-7; possibly TRBD1 or TRBD2 for D (5 bases each). This CDR3 has 15 amino acids. Between the trimmed V and J ends, which lost 2 bases and 4 bases, there was a span of 16 bases. Per germline, CDR1 SGHDT and CDR2 YYEEEE. In nucleotides, the CDR3 is TGTGCCAGCAGCTTAACCGGGACCAAGGCGTACGAGCAGTACTTC. It specifies CASSLTGTKAYEQYF.

The table lists this clonotype with many counts. CDR3 sequence reads: CASSQDGTADEKLFF. The CDR3 DNA sequence: TGTGCCAGCAGCCAAGATGGGACAGCGGATGAAAAACTGTTTTTT. The chain employs TRBV4-2 and TRBJ1-4, with 7 bases lining up with TRBD1. V shed 0 bases, J shed 6 bases, and the junction held 4 bases outside the gene matches. CDR3 size: 15 residues. Germline values: CDR1 LGHNA, CDR2 YNFKEQ.

This clonotype occurred many times. The rearrangement links TRBV20-1 to TRBJ1-5, with D perhaps matching TRBD1 (5 bases). Germline V gives CDR1 DFQATT, CDR2 SNEGSKA (reference sequence). This CDR3 is built from 13 residues. V lost 3 bases, J lost 7 bases, and 13 bases lay in between. The CDR3 loop reads CSASQGHGQPQHF. CDR3 DNA sequence: TGCAGTGCTAGCCAGGGTCATGGGCAGCCCCAGCATTTT.

In its sample, this clonotype was seen many times. This chain joins TRBV20-1 and TRBJ1-5; a weak D match, TRBD1 (6 bases). CDR1 is DFQATT and CDR2 is SNEGSKA in the germline V gene (reference sequence). The ends were cut back, 2 bases at V and 5 bases at J, with 10 bases in the middle. The CDR3 has 13 residues. This chain's CDR3 is CSARRQVDQPQHF. DNA for the CDR3: TGCAGTGCTAGAAGACAGGTAGATCAGCCCCAGCATTTT.

On this clonotype: A much larger clone sits a single nucleotide away, making a read error possible. V is TRBV6-2 or TRBV6-3 and J is TRBJ2-3; TRBD1 agrees at 7 bases. Germline V lookup: CDR1 MNHEY, CDR2 SVGEGT. The CDR3 is 15 amino acids. CDR3 DNA sequence: TGTGCCAGCAGTCACTCCTATAACAGGGGACATACGCAGTATTTT. Translated, it gives CASSHSYNRGHTQYF.

In this sample, this clonotype turned up many times. The chain combines TRBV7-2 with TRBJ2-2, with D hard to call. Germline V gene sequence: CDR1 SGHTA, CDR2 FQGNSA. The V gene lost 5 bases and the J gene lost 5 bases, with 18 bases spanning the gap. This CDR3 region has 16 residues. DNA of the CDR3: TGTGCCAGCAGCCCCCTCCCAGACCAAACAACCGGGGAGCTGTTTTTT. It yields the protein CASSPLPDQTTGELFF.

The sample holds many counts of this clonotype. In nucleotides, the CDR3 is TGCAGTGCTAGAGATTTTACGGCAGGGGGCTATTATAGCAATCAGCCCCAGCATTTT. It encodes CSARDFTAGGYYSNQPQHF. V and J are TRBV20-1 and TRBJ1-5; 8 bases align to TRBD1. V trimming: 0 bases; J trimming: 0 bases; junction bases outside the gene matches: 13. This CDR3 spans 19 amino acids. The germline V gene encodes CDR1 DFQATT and CDR2 SNEGSKA (reference sequence).

This clonotype occurred many times. The chain combines TRBV20-1 with TRBJ2-1; the D gene is possibly TRBD2 (6 bases). Between the trimmed V and J ends, which lost 3 bases and 7 bases, there was a span of 16 bases. Germline values: CDR1 DFQATT, CDR2 SNEGSKA (reference sequence). This CDR3 is 14 amino acids long. The DNA for the CDR3 is TGCAGTGCTAGGGGAGTGGACTACTATAATGAGCAGTTCTTC. Amino acid sequence: CSARGVDYYNEQFF.

This clonotype was observed at least ten times. The chain recombines TRBV7-9 with TRBJ2-1; the D call may be TRBD1 or TRBD2 (5 bases each). Germline V gene data show CDR1 as SEHNR and CDR2 as FQNEAQ (reference sequence). Trimming shortened V by 7 bases and J by 0 bases, and 13 bases separated the two germline ends. CDR3 length: 15 residues. The CDR3 DNA reads TGTGCCAGCACCGAACCAGGGAGCTCCTACAATGAGCAGTTCTTC. Amino acid sequence: CASTEPGSSYNEQFF.

J is TRBJ2-7 and V is TRBV7-2; 9 bases match TRBD1. The CDR3 consists of 15 residues. V was pared by 4 bases and J by 3 bases, with 7 bases of the junction left unmatched. Germline CDR1 and CDR2: SGHTA and FQGNSA. The CDR3 loop is CASSSYRGPGYEQYF. The CDR3 region has the DNA TGTGCCAGCAGCTCCTACAGGGGGCCGGGCTACGAGCAGTACTTC.

This clonotype occurred many times. V is TRBV4-3 and J is TRBJ1-6; 8 bases map to TRBD1. V trimming: 0 bases; J trimming: 10 bases; junction bases outside the gene matches: 8. Per germline, CDR1 LGHNA and CDR2 YSLEER. The CDR3 loop spans 16 amino acids. The CDR3 bases are TGCGCCAGCAGCCAAGATCTCGGCAGGGGGCAATCACCCCTCCACTTT. It codes for CASSQDLGRGQSPLHF.

In its sample, this clonotype was seen many times. The rearrangement uses TRBV6-1 and TRBJ2-2, with TRBD2 as a possible D gene (5 bases). Between the trimmed V and J ends, which lost 6 bases and 5 bases, there was a span of 16 bases. The CDR3 is 15 residues long. The V gene's germline CDR1 is MNHNS and CDR2 SASEGT. The CDR3 region is CASSSGLARTGELFF. CDR3 coding DNA: TGTGCCAGCAGCTCCGGTCTAGCCAGAACCGGGGAGCTGTTTTTT.

There are many counts of this clonotype. The chain uses TRBV7-9 and TRBJ1-5; D uncertain. This CDR3 spans 15 amino acids. Germline assignment: CDR1 SEHNR and CDR2 FQNEAQ (reference sequence). Trimming took 5 bases from V and 3 from J, leaving 14 bases between them. The CDR3, as DNA: TGTGCCAGCAGCCTCGTGGTCGGGTACAATCAGCCCCAGCATTTT. Its translation is CASSLVVGYNQPQHF.

This clonotype showed up many times. The chain couples TRBV10-3 to TRBJ1-3; perhaps TRBD1 as D (6 bases). CDR3 length: 20 residues. CDR1 is ENHRY and CDR2 is SYGVKD in the germline V gene. The ends were cut back, 1 base at V and 0 bases at J, with 22 bases in the middle. The CDR3 reads CAISEFVPAGQPSSGNTIYF. CDR3 DNA: TGTGCCATCAGTGAGTTCGTCCCAGCCGGACAGCCTAGCTCTGGAAACACCATATATTTT.

This clonotype showed up just a few times. The chain links TRBV18 to TRBJ2-3; D is undetermined. Germline CDR1 KGHSH, CDR2 LQKENI. The CDR3 is 15 residues long. The V and J ends lost 6 bases and 2 bases respectively, with 15 bases between them. CDR3 sequence: CASSPSLEYTDTQYF. The CDR3 nucleotides are TGTGCCAGCTCCCCGTCATTAGAATACACAGATACGCAGTATTTT.